This TCR beta chain appears in the sequencing data of a study of T-cell reconstitution after alpha-beta-depleted transplantation in children. General study points: Several hundred rapidly expanded clones from non-depleted graft cells reportedly supplied alpha-beta T cells about two months post-transplant. Surviving thymic progenitors and recipient T cells were the source of high TCRbeta diversity at day 60 in some patients. Counts and diversity of T cells one year after transplant came mostly from newly produced T cells.

Unique molecular identifiers were built into the TCRbeta library. TCRdb reanalysed the PCR reads using MiXCR and keeps one entry per CDR3 protein. Of 750,000 to 950,000 distinct CDR3 sequences in the sample, 15% to 20% were seen once. This clonotype was observed a few times. The antigen remains unidentified. The origin of this receptor is a male patient under 18 who had a stem cell transplant for acute lymphoblastic leukemia, so the T cells may come from the graft donor. The sequenced sample was PBMCs, mostly from graft donor cells, obtained 360 days after TCRalphabeta/CD19-depleted stem cell transplant.

The CDR3 coding sequence is TGTGCCACCAGCGGACTCAACAGGGGAACCTACGAGCAGTACTTC. It is translated as CATSGLNRGTYEQYF. The chain links TRBV15 to TRBJ2-7, with 7 positions matching TRBD1. The CDR3 runs 15 residues. Trimming at V came to 5 bases and at J to 2 bases, leaving 9 bases not matched to a gene. CDR1 and CDR2 from the germline V gene are LNHNV and YYDKDF (reference sequence).